These 12 T cell receptor beta chains originate from one sample sequenced in a study of T cells in Graves' hyperthyroidism and ophthalmopathy. RNA transcripts yielded amplified TCR beta CDR3 regions. In the first-round RT-PCR of the TCR CDR3, the HTBI primer set was used. TCRdb analysed the multiplex PCR reads with MiXCR anew, one entry per CDR3 protein. The sample includes around 350,000 distinct CDR3 sequences, about 18% of them seen just once. Material for sequencing was blood. These receptors were taken from a woman aged 18 to 35 with Graves' hyperthyroidism.

This clonotype was detected ten times or more. The chain is built from TRBV6-5 and TRBJ2-5; the match to TRBD1 covers 7 bases. Per the germline V gene, CDR1 is MNHEY and CDR2 is SVGAGI. Unmatched junction bases numbered 6, after V lost 4 bases and J lost 1 base. The CDR3 is made up of 15 amino acids. As DNA, the CDR3 is TGTGCCAGCAGTTCAGACAGGGTGACCCAAGAGACCCAGTACTTC. It is translated as CASSSDRVTQETQYF.

The CDR3 sequence is CSVRHTENYGYTF. The CDR3 DNA reads TGCAGTGTCCGACACACCGAGAACTATGGCTACACCTTC. The chain joins TRBV20-1 to TRBJ1-2, with D unclear. The V end lost 7 bases, the J end lost 2 bases, and 14 bases lay between the germline ends. Germline loops: CDR1 DFQATT, CDR2 SNEGSKA (reference sequence). The CDR3 extends over 13 amino acids.

The chain joins TRBV6-5 to TRBJ2-5, with 7 bases identical to TRBD2. Looked up from germline, CDR1 is MNHEY and CDR2 is SVGAGI. J was trimmed by 2 bases and V by 7 bases; bases with no gene match: 10. The CDR3 totals 15 residues. The CDR3 reads CASKLGGSKQETQYF. CDR3 DNA: TGTGCCAGCAAGTTGGGCGGGAGTAAGCAAGAGACCCAGTACTTC.

This clonotype was observed many times. The gene calls are TRBV15 and TRBJ1-5; D is unresolved. The CDR3 runs to 12 residues. The germline CDR1 and CDR2 sequences are LNHNV and YYDKDF (reference sequence). Trimming removed 5 bases from V and 0 bases from J, with 2 bases in between. CDR3 sequence reads: CATSLSNQPQHF. Written as DNA, the CDR3 is TGTGCCACCAGCCTTAGCAATCAGCCCCAGCATTTT.

This chain connects TRBV7-9 to TRBJ2-7; D not resolved. The CDR3 sequence is 13 residues long. The V gene's germline CDR1 is SEHNR and CDR2 FQNEAQ (reference sequence). Trimming took 3 bases from V and 5 from J, leaving 11 bases between them. The CDR3 DNA reads as TGTGCCAGCAGCTTGCGGCTGGACGACGAGCAGTACTTC. Its translation: CASSLRLDDEQYF. Together with reference TRBV7-9 and TRBJ2-7, the CDR3 gives the full variable domain: DTGVSQNPRHKITKRGQNVTFRCDPISEHNRLYWYRQTLGQGPEFLTYFQNEAQLEKSRLLSDRFSAERPKGSFSTLEIQRTEQGDSAMYLCASSLRLDDEQYFGPGTRLTVT.

This clonotype was detected ten times or more. The chain couples TRBV15 to TRBJ2-5; 8 bases map to TRBD1. CDR3 size: 14 residues. Germline lookup yields CDR1 LNHNV and CDR2 YYDKDF (reference sequence). The ends lost 1 base at V and 4 bases at J; junction bases unmatched: 2. The CDR3 is CATSRGGQGETQYF. The CDR3 DNA reads TGTGCCACCAGCAGAGGCGGACAGGGAGAGACCCAGTACTTC.

V usage is TRBV6-5 and J usage is TRBJ1-1, with unresolved D. The V end was cut by 1 base, the J end by 4 bases, with 7 bases between. The CDR3 is 13 residues long. Germline V lookup: CDR1 MNHEY, CDR2 SVGAGI. CDR3 in amino acids: CASSYYTGTEAFF. The CDR3, as DNA: TGTGCCAGCAGTTACTATACGGGCACTGAAGCTTTCTTT.

This clonotype came up many times. The chain is built from TRBV18 and TRBJ2-7, with D hard to call. The V end was cut by 6 bases, the J end by 3 bases, with 15 bases between. The CDR3 loop spans 14 amino acids. Germline lookup yields CDR1 KGHSH and CDR2 LQKENI. The CDR3 DNA reads TGTGCCAGCTCTCTATCCGGGCCAGGCTACGAGCAGTACTTC. Protein: CASSLSGPGYEQYF.

The sample holds many counts of this clonotype. The chain recombines TRBV5-1 with TRBJ2-2, with 11 nucleotides matching TRBD2. In germline, CDR1 is SGHRS, CDR2 YFSETQ. With 2 bases clipped from V and 7 bases from J, the junction kept 4 bases outside the gene matches. This CDR3 has 15 residues. The CDR3: CASSLGTSGGGELFF. The CDR3 coding sequence is TGCGCCAGCAGCTTAGGGACTAGCGGAGGCGGGGAGCTGTTTTTT. Supplemented by reference TRBV5-1 and TRBJ2-2, the full variable domain reads KAGVTQTPRYLIKTRGQQVTLSCSPISGHRSVSWYQQTPGQGLQFLFEYFSETQRNKGNFPGRFSGRQFSNSRSEMNVSTLELGDSALYLCASSLGTSGGGELFFGEGSRLTVL.

This clonotype was counted ten times or more. The V call is TRBV7-2, the J call TRBJ1-2; a possible D gene is TRBD1 (5 bases). Trimming took off 10 bases at V and 4 bases at J, with 16 bases between the two ends. The CDR3 contains 13 residues. Germline values: CDR1 SGHTA, CDR2 FQGNSA. CDR3 loop: CATDSTESYGYTF. The CDR3 bases are TGTGCCACAGACAGTACGGAAAGCTATGGCTACACCTTC.

The chain employs TRBV15 and TRBJ2-5; D possibly corresponds to TRBD1 (6 bases). V lost 6 bases to trimming and J lost 1 base, with 12 bases between them. The CDR3 is 14 amino acids. The germline V gene encodes CDR1 LNHNV and CDR2 YYDKDF (reference sequence). The CDR3 DNA sequence: TGTGCCACCAGTAAAGACAGGTTCCAAGAGACCCAGTACTTC. Amino acids: CATSKDRFQETQYF.

There are a few counts of this clonotype. J is TRBJ2-7 and V is TRBV19; 10 nucleotides match TRBD1. The germline gives CDR1 LNHDA, CDR2 SQIVND (reference sequence). V was pared by 5 bases and J by 2 bases, with 3 bases of the junction left unmatched. The CDR3 extends over 14 amino acids. CDR3 sequence (DNA): TGTGCCAGTAGTGAGGGGACAGGGGCCTACGAGCAGTACGTC. Protein: CASSEGTGAYEQYV.